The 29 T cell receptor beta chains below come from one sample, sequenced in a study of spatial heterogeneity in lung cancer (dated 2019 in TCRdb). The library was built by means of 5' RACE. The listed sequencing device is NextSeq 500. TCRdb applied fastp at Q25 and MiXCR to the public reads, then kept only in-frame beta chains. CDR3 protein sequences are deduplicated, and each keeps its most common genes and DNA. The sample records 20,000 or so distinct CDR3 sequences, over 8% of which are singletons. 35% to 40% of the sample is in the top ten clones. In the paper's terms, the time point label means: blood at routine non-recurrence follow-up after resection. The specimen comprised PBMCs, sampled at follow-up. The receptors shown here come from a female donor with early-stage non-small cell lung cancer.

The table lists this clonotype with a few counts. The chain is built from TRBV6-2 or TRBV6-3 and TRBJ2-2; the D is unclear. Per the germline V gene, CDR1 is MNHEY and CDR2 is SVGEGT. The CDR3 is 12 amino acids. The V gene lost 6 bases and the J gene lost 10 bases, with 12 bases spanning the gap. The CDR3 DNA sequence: TGTGCCAGCAGCGCTCTCCCGAAGGAGCTGTTTTTT. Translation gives CASSALPKELFF.

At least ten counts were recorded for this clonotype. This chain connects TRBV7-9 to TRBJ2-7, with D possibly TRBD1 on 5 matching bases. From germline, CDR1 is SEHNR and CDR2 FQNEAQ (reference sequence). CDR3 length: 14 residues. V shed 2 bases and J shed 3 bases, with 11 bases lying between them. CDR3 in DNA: TGTGCCAGCAGCTTAATGCAGGGCAGCTACGAGCAGTACTTC. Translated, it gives CASSLMQGSYEQYF. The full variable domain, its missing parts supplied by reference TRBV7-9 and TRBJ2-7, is DTGVSQNPRHKITKRGQNVTFRCDPISEHNRLYWYRQTLGQGPEFLTYFQNEAQLEKSRLLSDRFSAERPKGSFSTLEIQRTEQGDSAMYLCASSLMQGSYEQYFGPGTRLTVT.

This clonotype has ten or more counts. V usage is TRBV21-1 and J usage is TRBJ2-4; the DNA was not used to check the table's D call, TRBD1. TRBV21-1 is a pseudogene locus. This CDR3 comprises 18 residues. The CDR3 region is CASSATEEVEWTQNIQYF. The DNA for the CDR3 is TGTGCCAGCAGTGCGACAGAGGAGGTGGAATGGACCCAAAACATTCAGTACTTC.

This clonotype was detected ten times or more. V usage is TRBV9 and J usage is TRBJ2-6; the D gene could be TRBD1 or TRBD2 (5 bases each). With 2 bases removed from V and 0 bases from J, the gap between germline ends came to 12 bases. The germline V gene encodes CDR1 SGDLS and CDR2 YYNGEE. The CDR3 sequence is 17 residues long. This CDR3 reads CASSVLGTTSGANVLTF. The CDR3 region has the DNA TGTGCCAGCAGCGTCCTGGGGACCACCTCTGGGGCCAACGTCCTGACTTTC.

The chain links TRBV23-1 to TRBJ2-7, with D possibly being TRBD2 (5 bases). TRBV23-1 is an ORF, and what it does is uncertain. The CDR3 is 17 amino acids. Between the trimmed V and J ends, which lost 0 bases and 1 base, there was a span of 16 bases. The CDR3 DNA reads TGCGCCAGCAGTCAATCGTTGACCGGGAAGAGATCCTACGAGCAGTACTTC. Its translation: CASSQSLTGKRSYEQYF.

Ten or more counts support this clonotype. Here the CDR3 reads CSARVGQIYGYTF. DNA for the CDR3: TGCAGTGCTAGAGTTGGGCAGATCTATGGCTACACCTTC. The gene calls are TRBV20-1 and TRBJ1-2; D remains unclear. Germline-derived CDR1 and CDR2 are DFQATT and SNEGSKA (reference sequence). V was pared by 1 base and J by 4 bases, with 10 bases between. The CDR3 has 13 amino acids.

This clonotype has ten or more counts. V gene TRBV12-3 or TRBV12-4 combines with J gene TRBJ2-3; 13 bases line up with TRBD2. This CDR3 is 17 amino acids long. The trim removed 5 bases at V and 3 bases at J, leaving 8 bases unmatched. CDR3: CASSRRLAGGGTDTQYF. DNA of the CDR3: TGTGCCAGCAGTCGCAGACTAGCGGGGGGAGGAACAGATACGCAGTATTTT.

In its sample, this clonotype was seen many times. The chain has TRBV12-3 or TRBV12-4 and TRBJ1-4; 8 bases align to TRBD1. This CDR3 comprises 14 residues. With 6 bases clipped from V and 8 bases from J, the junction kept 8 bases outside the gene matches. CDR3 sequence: CASRSGTGGEKLFF. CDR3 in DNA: TGTGCCAGCAGATCCGGGACAGGAGGGGAAAAACTGTTTTTT.

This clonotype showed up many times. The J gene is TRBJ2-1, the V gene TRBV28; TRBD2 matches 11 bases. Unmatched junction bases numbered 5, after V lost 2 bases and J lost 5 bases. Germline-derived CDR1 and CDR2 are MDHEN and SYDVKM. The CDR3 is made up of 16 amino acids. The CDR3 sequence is CASSLLTSGTNNEQFF. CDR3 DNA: TGTGCCAGCAGTTTACTGACTAGCGGGACTAACAATGAGCAGTTCTTC.

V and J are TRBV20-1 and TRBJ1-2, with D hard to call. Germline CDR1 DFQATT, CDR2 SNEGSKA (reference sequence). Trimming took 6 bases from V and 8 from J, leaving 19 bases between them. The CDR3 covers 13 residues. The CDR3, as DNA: TGCAGTGCCAAGACGTGGGAAGGGAGAGGCTACACCTTC. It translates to CSAKTWEGRGYTF.

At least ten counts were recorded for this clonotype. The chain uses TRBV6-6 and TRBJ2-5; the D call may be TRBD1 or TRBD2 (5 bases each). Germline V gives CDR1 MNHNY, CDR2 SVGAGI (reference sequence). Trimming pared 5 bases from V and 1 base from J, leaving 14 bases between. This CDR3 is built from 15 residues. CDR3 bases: TGTGCCAGCAGTGGTTCCGGGGCAGGCCAAGAGACCCAGTACTTC. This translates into CASSGSGAGQETQYF.

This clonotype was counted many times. The CDR3 loop is CASSFFGQGQQYF. CDR3 DNA sequence: TGTGCCAGCAGCTTTTTCGGACAGGGTCAGCAGTACTTC. The chain links TRBV7-3 to TRBJ2-7; 8 nucleotides agree with TRBD1. V lost 3 bases to trimming and J lost 8 bases; unmatched junction nucleotides: 6. Germline V gene sequence: CDR1 SGHTA, CDR2 FQGTGA. CDR3 length equals 13 residues. The full variable domain, rest sourced from reference TRBV7-3 and TRBJ2-7, is GAGVSQTPSNKVTEKGKYVELRCDPISGHTALYWYRQSLGQGPEFLIYFQGTGAADDSGLPNDRFFAVRPEGSVSTLKIQRTERGDSAVYLCASSFFGQGQQYFGPGTRLTVT.

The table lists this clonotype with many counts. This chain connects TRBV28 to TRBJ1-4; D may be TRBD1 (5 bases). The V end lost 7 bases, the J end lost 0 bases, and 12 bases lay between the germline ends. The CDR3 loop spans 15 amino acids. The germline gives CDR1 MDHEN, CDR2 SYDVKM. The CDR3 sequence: CASKRGPATNEKLFF. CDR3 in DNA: TGTGCCAGCAAGAGGGGCCCTGCAACTAATGAAAAACTGTTTTTT.

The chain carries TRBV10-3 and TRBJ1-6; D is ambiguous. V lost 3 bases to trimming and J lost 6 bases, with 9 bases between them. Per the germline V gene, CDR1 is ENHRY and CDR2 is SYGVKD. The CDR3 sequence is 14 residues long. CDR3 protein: CAISEEAPNSPLHF. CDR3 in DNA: TGTGCCATCAGTGAAGAGGCTCCTAATTCACCCCTCCACTTT.

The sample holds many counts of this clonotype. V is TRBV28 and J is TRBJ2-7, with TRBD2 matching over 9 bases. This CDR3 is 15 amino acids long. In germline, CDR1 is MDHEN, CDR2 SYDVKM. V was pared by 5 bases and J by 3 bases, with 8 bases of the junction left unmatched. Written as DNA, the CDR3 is TGTGCCAGCAGTCCCCCGACTAGCGGATACTACGAGCAGTACTTC. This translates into CASSPPTSGYYEQYF. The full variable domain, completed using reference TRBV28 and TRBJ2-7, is DVKVTQSSRYLVKRTGEKVFLECVQDMDHENMFWYRQDPGLGLRLIYFSYDVKMKEKGDIPEGYSVSREKKERFSLILESASTNQTSMYLCASSPPTSGYYEQYFGPGTRLTVT.

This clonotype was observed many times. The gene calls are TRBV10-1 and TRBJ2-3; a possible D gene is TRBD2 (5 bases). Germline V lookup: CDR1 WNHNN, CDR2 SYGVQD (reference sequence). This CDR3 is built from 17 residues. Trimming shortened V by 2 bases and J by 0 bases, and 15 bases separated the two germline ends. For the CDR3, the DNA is TGCGCCAGCAGTGAGCCCGGGATCCCAACTAGCACAGATACGCAGTATTTT. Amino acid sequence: CASSEPGIPTSTDTQYF.

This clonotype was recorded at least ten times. In DNA, the CDR3 is TGTGCCAGCAGTGGGGGCTTCGACTACGAGCAGTACTTC. As protein: CASSGGFDYEQYF. This sequence joins TRBV2 and TRBJ2-7, with a possible D match to TRBD1 (5 bases). The CDR3 loop spans 13 amino acids. From germline, CDR1 is SNHLY and CDR2 FYNNEI. Between the trimmed V and J ends, which lost 4 bases and 3 bases, there was a span of 10 bases.

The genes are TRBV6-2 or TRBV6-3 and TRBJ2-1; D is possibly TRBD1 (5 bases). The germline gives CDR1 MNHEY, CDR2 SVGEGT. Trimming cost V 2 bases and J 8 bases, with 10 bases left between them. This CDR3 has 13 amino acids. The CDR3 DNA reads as TGTGCCAGCAGTTACGGGGCCGAGTATGAGCAGTTCTTC. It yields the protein CASSYGAEYEQFF.

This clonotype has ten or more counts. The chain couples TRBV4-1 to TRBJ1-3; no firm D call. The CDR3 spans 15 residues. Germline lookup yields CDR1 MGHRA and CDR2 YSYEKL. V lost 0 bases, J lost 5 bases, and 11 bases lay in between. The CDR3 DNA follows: TGCGCCAGCAGCCAAGATCTCCTAGCGCGAAACACCATATATTTT. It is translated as CASSQDLLARNTIYF.

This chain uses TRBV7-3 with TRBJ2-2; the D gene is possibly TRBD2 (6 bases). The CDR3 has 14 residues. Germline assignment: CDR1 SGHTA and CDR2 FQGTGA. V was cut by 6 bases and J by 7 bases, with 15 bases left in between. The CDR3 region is CASSPGLRYGELFF. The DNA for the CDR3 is TGTGCCAGCAGTCCGGGACTTCGGTACGGGGAGCTGTTTTTT.

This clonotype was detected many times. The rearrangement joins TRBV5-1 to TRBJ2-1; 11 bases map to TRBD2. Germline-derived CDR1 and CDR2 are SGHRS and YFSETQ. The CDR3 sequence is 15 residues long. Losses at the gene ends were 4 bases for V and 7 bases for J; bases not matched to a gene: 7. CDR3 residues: CASSQTSGRNNEQFF. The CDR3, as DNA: TGCGCCAGCAGCCAAACTAGCGGGAGAAATAATGAGCAGTTCTTC.

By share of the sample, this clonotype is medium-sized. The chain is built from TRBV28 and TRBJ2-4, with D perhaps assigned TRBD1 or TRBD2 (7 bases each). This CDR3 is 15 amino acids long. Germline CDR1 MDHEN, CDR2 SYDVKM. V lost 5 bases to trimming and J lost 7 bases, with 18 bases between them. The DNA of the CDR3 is TGTGCCAGCAGTCCCTCCAGGGGGGGGAGGAACATTCAGTACTTC. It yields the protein CASSPSRGGRNIQYF.

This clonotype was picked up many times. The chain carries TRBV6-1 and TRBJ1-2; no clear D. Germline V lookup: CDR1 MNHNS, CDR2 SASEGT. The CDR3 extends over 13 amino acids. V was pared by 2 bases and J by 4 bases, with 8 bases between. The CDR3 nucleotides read TGTGCCAGCAGTGAAAGCGGATTCTATGGCTACACCTTC. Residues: CASSESGFYGYTF.

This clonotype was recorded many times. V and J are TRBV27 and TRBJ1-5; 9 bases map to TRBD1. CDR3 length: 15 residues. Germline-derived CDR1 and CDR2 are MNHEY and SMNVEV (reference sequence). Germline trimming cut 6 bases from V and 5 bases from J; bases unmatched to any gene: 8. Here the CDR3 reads CASRRDRAEDQPQHF. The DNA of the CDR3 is TGTGCCAGCAGGAGGGACAGGGCTGAAGATCAGCCCCAGCATTTT.

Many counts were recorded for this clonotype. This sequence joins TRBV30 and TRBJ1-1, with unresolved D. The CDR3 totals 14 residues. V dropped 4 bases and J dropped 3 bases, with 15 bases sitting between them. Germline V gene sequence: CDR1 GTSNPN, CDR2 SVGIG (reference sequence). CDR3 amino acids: CAWKFWGSDTEAFF. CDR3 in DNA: TGTGCCTGGAAGTTCTGGGGATCTGACACTGAAGCTTTCTTT.

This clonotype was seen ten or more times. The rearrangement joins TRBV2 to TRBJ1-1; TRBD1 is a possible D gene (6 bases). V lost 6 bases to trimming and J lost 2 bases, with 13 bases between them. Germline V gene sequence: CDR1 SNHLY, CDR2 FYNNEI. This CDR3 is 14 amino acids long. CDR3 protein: CASSPQGLNTEAFF. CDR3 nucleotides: TGTGCCAGCAGCCCCCAGGGGCTTAACACTGAAGCTTTCTTT.

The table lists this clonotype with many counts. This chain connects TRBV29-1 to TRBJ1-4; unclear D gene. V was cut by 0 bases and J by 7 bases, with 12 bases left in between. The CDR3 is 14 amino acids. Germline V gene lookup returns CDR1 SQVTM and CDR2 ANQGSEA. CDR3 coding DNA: TGCAGCGTTGAAGACAGAAAGGAAGGTGAAAAACTGTTTTTT. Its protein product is CSVEDRKEGEKLFF. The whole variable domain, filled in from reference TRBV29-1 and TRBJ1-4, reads SAVISQKPSRDICQRGTSLTIQCQVDSQVTMMFWYRQQPGQSLTLIATANQGSEATYESGFVIDKFPISRPNLTFSTLTVSNMSPEDSSIYLCSVEDRKEGEKLFFGSGTQLSVL.

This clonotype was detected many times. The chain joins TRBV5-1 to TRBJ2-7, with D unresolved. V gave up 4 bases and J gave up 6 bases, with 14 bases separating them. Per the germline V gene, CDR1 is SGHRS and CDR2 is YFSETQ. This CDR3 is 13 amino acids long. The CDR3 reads CASSPARGVEQYF. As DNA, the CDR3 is TGCGCCAGCAGCCCGGCACGTGGTGTCGAGCAGTACTTC.

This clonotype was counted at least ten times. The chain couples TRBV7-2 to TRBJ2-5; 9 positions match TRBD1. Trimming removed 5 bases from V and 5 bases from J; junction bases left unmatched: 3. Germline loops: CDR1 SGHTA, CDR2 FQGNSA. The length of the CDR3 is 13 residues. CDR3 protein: CASSRDRVETQYF. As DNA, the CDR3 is TGTGCCAGCAGCAGGGACAGGGTTGAGACCCAGTACTTC.